This T cell receptor (beta chain) was observed in a study of blood T cell repertoires in COVID-19. Study-wide background: Collection of acute and convalescent COVID-19 samples took place in the United States, Italy and Spain.

The data were produced by immunoSEQ multiplex PCR, yet TCRdb's version contains in-frame clones alone and is incomplete. The table has 150,000 to 200,000 clones, about four fifths seen once. A remark on this clone: Other nucleotide sequences from this sample produce the same CDR3.

Donors were grouped by their self-reported clinical history. This CDR3 spans 14 amino acids. Trimming removed 2 bases from V and 2 bases from J, with 9 bases in between. Per the germline V gene, CDR1 is LNHDA and CDR2 is SQIVND (reference sequence). J is TRBJ1-1 and V is TRBV19; TRBD1 is a possible D gene (6 bases). The receptor was derived from a man between 35 and 55 years old who had recovered from COVID-19. The sequenced sample was PBMCs or T cells enriched from blood (not recorded which). The CDR3 region is CASSILQGNTEAFF. CDR3 nucleotide sequence: TGTGCCAGTAGTATACTACAGGGAAACACTGAAGCTTTCTTT.